The present T cell receptor beta chain was sequenced within a study of CD8 T cells in ankylosing spondylitis (dated by TCRdb to 2016 to 2017). Regarding the complete study: The study set out to find disease-linked TCR variants by profiling T cell receptor beta repertoires in ankylosing spondylitis patients and healthy donors. The full study cohort comprised 20 to 30 ankylosing spondylitis patients and 110 or so healthy donors. Peripheral blood was sampled, and synovial fluid was additionally collected from ankylosing spondylitis patients.

The instrument given in TCRdb is Illumina HiSeq 2500. Quantitative 5'-RACE with molecular barcodes was used to prepare TCR beta libraries. From the authors' description of their analysis: A new computational method based on a probabilistic model of VDJ rearrangement was used to identify disease-linked TCR variants. TCRdb redid the processing of the public reads, applying fastp at Q25 and MiXCR, and retained in-frame beta chains. Rows with a matching CDR3 protein are joined into one entry that keeps the most common DNA and genes. None of the V and J calls come from the authors' own analysis; TCRdb made them. In this sample the table shows 150,000 to 200,000 distinct CDR3 sequences, around 10% of which occur a single time. The ten largest make up almost 30% of the sample. As concerns this clonotype: Its antigen is not yet known. No qualities accompany the bases; no much larger clone lies one base away.

The germline V gene encodes CDR1 SGHRS and CDR2 YFSETQ. Trimming removed 0 bases from V and 6 bases from J, leaving 10 bases between the germline ends. The CDR3, from cysteine to phenylalanine, totals 13 residues. Only the CDR3 part of the read is kept: 39 bases, read in frame from the first base. General conclusions and limits of the study: Blood from ankylosing spondylitis patients appeared to be characterized by a TCR beta motif made up of eight highly homologous amino acid variants. Some motif variants had previously been reported in the synovial fluid and blood of reactive arthritis patients, which suggests shared mechanisms of disease initiation. Significant enrichment of the disease-linked clones was reported in matched synovial fluid samples from ankylosing spondylitis patients. A CD8+ phenotype was shown by the disease-linked clones, which were found at relatively low frequencies in peripheral blood.

The sequence was collected from a male donor with ankylosing spondylitis or in good health (not recorded which). Sequencing input: blood, either unsorted or a sorted T cell fraction (not recorded which). The sequence is built from TRBV5-1 and TRBJ2-7; possibly the D gene is TRBD2, per 6 matching bases. CDR3 protein: CASSLVEGSEQYF. The bases read TGCGCCAGCAGCTTGGTGGAGGGTTCCGAGCAGTACTTC.